The entry below gives a single T cell receptor beta chain sequence along with its context. Stable or active relapsing-remitting multiple sclerosis, untreated and meeting revised McDonald criteria, defined the controls. Bulk CD8+ and CD4+ cells came from magnetic negative isolation; CD8+ TEMRA by FACS. The sample comes from a study of CD8 T cells in Susac syndrome. Random hexamers primed reverse transcription of about 0.45 to 1 ug RNA. Multiplex PCR with immunoSEQ amplified the TCR beta CDR3 across 54 Vbeta and 13 Jbeta. Using its own MiXCR run on the immunoSEQ multiplex PCR reads, TCRdb lists one record per CDR3 protein. This sample has about 170,000 distinct CDR3 sequences, with roughly 92% found just once. Germline lookup yields CDR1 KGHSH and CDR2 LQKENI. V lost 2 bases to trimming and J lost 3 bases, with 11 bases between them. The CDR3 loop spans 14 amino acids.

The chain uses TRBV18 and TRBJ2-7, with TRBD1 as a possible D gene (6 bases). Material for sequencing was CD4+ T cells from PBMCs. This clonotype was sampled from a human donor with multiple sclerosis. The CDR3 DNA is TGTGCCAGCTCACCAGCAGGGGTATACTACGAGCAGTACTTC. Translated, it gives CASSPAGVYYEQYF.